This TCR beta chain was profiled in a study of immune heterogeneity within non-small cell lung tumors. Bulk tumor genomic DNA, 500 to 750 ng per sample, was used as template. Each primary tumor yielded several biopsies, collected far apart from one another at surgery. The patients were newly diagnosed with non-small cell lung cancer, had not been treated, and had curative surgery. It was newly diagnosed non-small cell lung cancer patients having surgery with curative intent who served as donors. Amplifying TCR beta CDR3 involved multiplex PCR carried out with 32 V and 13 J primers. A single record per CDR3 protein comes from TCRdb applying MiXCR to the multiplex PCR reads. The table records fewer than 25,000 distinct CDR3 sequences, roughly 29% of them present only once. The CDR3 has 16 amino acids. V lost 4 bases and J lost 8; bases outside the gene matches: 11. Germline CDR1 and CDR2: LNHDA and SQIVND (reference sequence).

The sequenced material came from lung tumor tissue. This TCR was recovered from a man between 35 and 55 years old with non-small cell lung cancer. The rearrangement uses TRBV19 and TRBJ2-1; TRBD2 aligns across 10 bases. CDR3 nucleotide sequence: TGTGCCAGTAGTAAGAGGACTAGCGGAGGGGGCGATGAGCAGTTCTTC. Encoded protein: CASSKRTSGGGDEQFF. Full variable domain (outside the CDR3, taken from reference TRBV19 and TRBJ2-1): DGGITQSPKYLFRKEGQNVTLSCEQNLNHDAMYWYRQDPGQGLRLIYYSQIVNDFQKGDIAEGYSVSREKKESFPLTVTSAQKNPTAFYLCASSKRTSGGGDEQFFGPGTRLTVL.